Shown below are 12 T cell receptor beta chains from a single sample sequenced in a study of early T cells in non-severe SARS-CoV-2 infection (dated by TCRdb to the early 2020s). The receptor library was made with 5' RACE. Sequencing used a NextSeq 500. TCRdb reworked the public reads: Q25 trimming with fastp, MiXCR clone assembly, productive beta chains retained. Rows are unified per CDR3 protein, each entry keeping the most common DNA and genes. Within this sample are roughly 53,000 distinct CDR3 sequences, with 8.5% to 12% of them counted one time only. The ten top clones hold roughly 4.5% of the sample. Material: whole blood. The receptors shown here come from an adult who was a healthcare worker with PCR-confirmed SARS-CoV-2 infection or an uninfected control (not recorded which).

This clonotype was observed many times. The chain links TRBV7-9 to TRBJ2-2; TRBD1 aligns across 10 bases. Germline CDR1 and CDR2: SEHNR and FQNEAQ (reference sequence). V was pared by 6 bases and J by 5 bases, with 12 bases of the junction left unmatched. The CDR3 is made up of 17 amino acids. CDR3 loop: CASSRRGQGHGTGELFF. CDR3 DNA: TGTGCCAGCAGTCGGCGGGGACAGGGGCATGGGACCGGGGAGCTGTTTTTT.

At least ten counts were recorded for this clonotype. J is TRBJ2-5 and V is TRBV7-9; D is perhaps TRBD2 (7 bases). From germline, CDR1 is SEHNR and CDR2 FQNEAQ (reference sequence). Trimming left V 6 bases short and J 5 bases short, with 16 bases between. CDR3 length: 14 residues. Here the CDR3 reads CASSRGALGETQYF. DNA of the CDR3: TGTGCCAGCAGTCGGGGGGCCCTTGGGGAGACCCAGTACTTC.

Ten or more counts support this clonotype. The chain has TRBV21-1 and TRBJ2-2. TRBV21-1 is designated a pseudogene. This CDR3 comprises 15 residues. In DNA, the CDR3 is TGTGCCAGCACCCCATGTGCCCGAGACACCGGGGAGCTGTTTTTT. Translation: CASTPCARDTGELFF.

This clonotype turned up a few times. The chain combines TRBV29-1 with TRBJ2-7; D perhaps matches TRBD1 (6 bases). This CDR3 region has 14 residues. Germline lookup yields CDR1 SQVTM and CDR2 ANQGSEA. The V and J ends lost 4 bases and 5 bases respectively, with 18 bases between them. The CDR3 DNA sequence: TGCAGCGTTGGGGGACAACATAGTGCACACGAGCAGTACTTC. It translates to CSVGGQHSAHEQYF.

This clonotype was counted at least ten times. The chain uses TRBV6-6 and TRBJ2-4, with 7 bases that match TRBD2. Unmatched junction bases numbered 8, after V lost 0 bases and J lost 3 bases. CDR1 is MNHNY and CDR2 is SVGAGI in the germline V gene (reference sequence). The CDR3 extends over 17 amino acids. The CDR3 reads CASSYSGGGSNKNIQYF. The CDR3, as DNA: TGTGCCAGCAGTTACTCGGGCGGGGGATCGAACAAAAACATTCAGTACTTC.

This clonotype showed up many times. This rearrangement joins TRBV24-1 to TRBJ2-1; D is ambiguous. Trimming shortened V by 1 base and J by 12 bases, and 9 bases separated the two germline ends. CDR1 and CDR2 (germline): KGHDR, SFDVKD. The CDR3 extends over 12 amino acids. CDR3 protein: CATSDFGGRQFF. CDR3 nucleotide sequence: TGTGCCACCAGTGATTTTGGCGGCAGGCAGTTCTTC.

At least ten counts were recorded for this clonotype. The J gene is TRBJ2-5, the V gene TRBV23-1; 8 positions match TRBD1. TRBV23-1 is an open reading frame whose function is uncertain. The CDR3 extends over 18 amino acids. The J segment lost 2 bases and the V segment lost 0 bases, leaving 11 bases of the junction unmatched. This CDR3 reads CASSQSRPHRGEQETQYF. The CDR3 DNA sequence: TGCGCCAGCAGTCAATCGCGCCCCCACAGGGGGGAACAAGAGACCCAGTACTTC.

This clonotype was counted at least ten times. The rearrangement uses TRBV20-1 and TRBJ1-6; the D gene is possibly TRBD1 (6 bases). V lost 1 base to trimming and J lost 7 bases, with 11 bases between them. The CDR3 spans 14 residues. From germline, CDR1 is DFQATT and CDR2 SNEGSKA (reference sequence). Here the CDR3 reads CSARVVGGNSPLHF. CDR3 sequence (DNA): TGCAGTGCTAGAGTCGTAGGGGGGAATTCACCCCTCCACTTT.

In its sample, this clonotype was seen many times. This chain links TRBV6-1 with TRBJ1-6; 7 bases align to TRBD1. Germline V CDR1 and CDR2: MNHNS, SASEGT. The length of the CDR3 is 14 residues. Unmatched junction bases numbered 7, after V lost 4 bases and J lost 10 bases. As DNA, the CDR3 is TGTGCCAGCAGTGCTACACAGGGGAACTCACCCCTCCACTTT. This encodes CASSATQGNSPLHF.

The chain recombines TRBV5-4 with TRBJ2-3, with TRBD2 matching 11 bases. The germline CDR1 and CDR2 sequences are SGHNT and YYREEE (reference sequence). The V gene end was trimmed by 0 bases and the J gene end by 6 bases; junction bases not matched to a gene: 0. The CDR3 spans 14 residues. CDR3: CASSLASGGDTQYF. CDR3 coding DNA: TGTGCCAGCAGCTTGGCTAGCGGGGGGGATACGCAGTATTTT.

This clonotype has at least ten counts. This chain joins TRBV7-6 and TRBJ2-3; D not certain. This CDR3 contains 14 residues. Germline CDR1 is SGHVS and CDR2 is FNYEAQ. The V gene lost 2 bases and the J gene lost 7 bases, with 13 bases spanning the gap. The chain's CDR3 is CASSLFEGGNTQYF. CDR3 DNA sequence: TGTGCCAGCAGCTTATTCGAAGGTGGAAATACGCAGTATTTT.

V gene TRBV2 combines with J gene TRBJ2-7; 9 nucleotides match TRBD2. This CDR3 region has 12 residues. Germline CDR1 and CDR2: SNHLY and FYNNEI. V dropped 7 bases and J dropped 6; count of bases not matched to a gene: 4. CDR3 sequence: CASILTSGEQYF. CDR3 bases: TGTGCCAGCATTCTGACTAGCGGCGAGCAGTACTTC. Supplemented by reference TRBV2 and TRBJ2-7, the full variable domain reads EPEVTQTPSHQVTQMGQEVILRCVPISNHLYFYWYRQILGQKVEFLVSFYNNEISEKSEIFDDQFSVERPDGSNFTLKIRSTKLEDSAMYFCASILTSGEQYFGPGTRLTVT.